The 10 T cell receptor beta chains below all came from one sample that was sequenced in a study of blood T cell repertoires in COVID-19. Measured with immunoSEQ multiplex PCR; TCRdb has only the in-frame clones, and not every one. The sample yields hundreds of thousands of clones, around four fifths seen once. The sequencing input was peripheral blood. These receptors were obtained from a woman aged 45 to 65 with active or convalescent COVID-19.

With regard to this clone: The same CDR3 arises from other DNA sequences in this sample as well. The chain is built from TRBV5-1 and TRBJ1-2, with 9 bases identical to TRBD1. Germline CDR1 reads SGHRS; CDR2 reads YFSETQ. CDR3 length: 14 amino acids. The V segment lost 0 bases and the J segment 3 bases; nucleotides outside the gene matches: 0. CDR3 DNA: TGCGCCAGCAGCTTGGGACAGGGGGACTATGGCTACACCTTC. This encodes CASSLGQGDYGYTF.

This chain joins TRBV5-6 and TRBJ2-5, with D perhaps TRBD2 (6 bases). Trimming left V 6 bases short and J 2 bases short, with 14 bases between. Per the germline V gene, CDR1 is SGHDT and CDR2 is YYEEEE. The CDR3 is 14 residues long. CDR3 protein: CASIKNGRQETQYF. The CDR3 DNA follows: TGTGCCAGCATCAAAAATGGGAGGCAAGAGACCCAGTACTTC. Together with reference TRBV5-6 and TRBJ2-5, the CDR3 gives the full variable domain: DAGVTQSPTHLIKTRGQQVTLRCSPKSGHDTVSWYQQALGQGPQFIFQYYEEEERQRGNFPDRFSGHQFPNYSSELNVNALLLGDSALYLCASIKNGRQETQYFGPGTRLLVL.

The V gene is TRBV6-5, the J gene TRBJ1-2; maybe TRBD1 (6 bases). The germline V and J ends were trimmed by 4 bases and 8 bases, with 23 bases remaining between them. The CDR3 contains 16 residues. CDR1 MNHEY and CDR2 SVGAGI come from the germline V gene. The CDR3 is CASSSPILTGTTGYTF. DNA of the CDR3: TGTGCCAGCAGTTCCCCGATCCTGACAGGCACTACCGGCTACACCTTC.

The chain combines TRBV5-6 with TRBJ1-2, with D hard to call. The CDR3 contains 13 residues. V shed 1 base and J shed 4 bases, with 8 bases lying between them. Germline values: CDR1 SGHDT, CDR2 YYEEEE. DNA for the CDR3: TGTGCCAGCAGCTTGAGTGGCATCTATGGCTACACCTTC. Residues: CASSLSGIYGYTF.

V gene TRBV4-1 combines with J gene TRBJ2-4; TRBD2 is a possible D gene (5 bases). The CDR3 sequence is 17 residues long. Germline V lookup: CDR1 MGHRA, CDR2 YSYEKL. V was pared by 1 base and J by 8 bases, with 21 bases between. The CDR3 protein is CASSQVLRADPLHIQYF. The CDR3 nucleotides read TGCGCCAGCAGCCAAGTTTTGAGGGCCGACCCCCTTCACATTCAGTACTTC.

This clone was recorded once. The CDR3 spells CASSYTGPNSPLHF. CDR3 in DNA: TGCGCCAGCAGCTATACAGGACCGAATTCACCCCTCCACTTT. The V call is TRBV5-1, the J call TRBJ1-6, with D possibly TRBD1 on 5 matching bases. The V end was cut by 3 bases, the J end by 7 bases, with 11 bases between. CDR1 is SGHRS, CDR2 YFSETQ, per germline. The CDR3 runs 14 residues.

The CDR3 spells CASSQRQGTPGDTQYF. Here the CDR3 DNA reads TGTGCCAGCAGCCAGAGACAGGGGACCCCGGGCGATACGCAGTATTTT. V and J are TRBV7-9 and TRBJ2-3; 8 bases fit TRBD1. CDR1 and CDR2 from the germline V gene are SEHNR and FQNEAQ (reference sequence). V was clipped by 5 bases and J by 6 bases; unmatched bases: 13. This CDR3 contains 16 residues.

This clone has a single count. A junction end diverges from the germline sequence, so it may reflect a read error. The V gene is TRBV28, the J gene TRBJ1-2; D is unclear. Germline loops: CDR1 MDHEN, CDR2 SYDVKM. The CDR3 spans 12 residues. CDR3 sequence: CASSSGLAKGSF. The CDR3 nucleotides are TGTGCCAGCAGCTCGGGCCTAGCCAAAGGCTCCTTC.

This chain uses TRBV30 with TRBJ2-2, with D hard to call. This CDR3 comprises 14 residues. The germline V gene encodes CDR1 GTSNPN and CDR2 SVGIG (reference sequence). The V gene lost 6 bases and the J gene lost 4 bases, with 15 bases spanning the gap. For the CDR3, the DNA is TGTGCCTGCGCGAATAGCCGCCTCACCGGGGAGCTGTTTTTT. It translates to CACANSRLTGELFF.

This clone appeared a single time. For the CDR3, the DNA is TGTGCCACCAGCAGAGTTTCAGGGGGTGTGATCCCCAAAAGCACAGATACGCAGTATTTT. It encodes CATSRVSGGVIPKSTDTQYF. The J gene is TRBJ2-3, the V gene TRBV15; 7 bases map to TRBD1. Per the germline V gene, CDR1 is LNHNV and CDR2 is YYDKDF (reference sequence). This CDR3 has 20 amino acids. Losses at the gene ends were 1 base for V and 0 bases for J; bases not matched to a gene: 16. Drawing the rest from reference TRBV15 and TRBJ2-3, the complete variable domain is DAMVIQNPRYQVTQFGKPVTLSCSQTLNHNVMYWYQQKSSQAPKLLFHYYDKDFNNEADTPDNFQSRRPNTSFCFLDIRSPGLGDTAMYLCATSRVSGGVIPKSTDTQYFGPGTRLTVL.